This entry lists 25 T cell receptor beta chains sequenced from one sample in a study of T cell responses to AZD1222 COVID-19 vaccine. Only in-frame clones appear in the TCRdb table, and some are missing; sequencing was by immunoSEQ multiplex PCR. The profile shows roughly 140,000 clones, around nine tenths of them singletons. Source: peripheral blood, taken on day 0 of AZD1222 vaccination. Receptors originate from an adult in good health.

This clone has only a few counts. The chain carries TRBV6-5 and TRBJ2-1, with D hard to call. Germline CDR1 reads MNHEY; CDR2 reads SVGAGI. V shed 4 bases and J shed 1 base, with 5 bases lying between them. The CDR3 spans 13 residues. The CDR3 protein is CASSSRSYNEQFF. As DNA, the CDR3 is TGTGCCAGCAGTTCCAGGTCCTACAATGAGCAGTTCTTC.

V and J are TRBV7-9 and TRBJ1-1; D uncertain. The V end lost 5 bases, the J end lost 1 base, and 17 bases lay between the germline ends. The CDR3 covers 16 residues. CDR1 and CDR2 from the germline V gene are SEHNR and FQNEAQ (reference sequence). CDR3: CASSPPSGRRNTEAFF. The CDR3 DNA follows: TGTGCCAGCAGCCCACCCTCGGGGAGACGGAACACTGAAGCTTTCTTT. The entire variable domain, with the rest obtained from reference TRBV7-9 and TRBJ1-1, is as follows: DTGVSQNPRHKITKRGQNVTFRCDPISEHNRLYWYRQTLGQGPEFLTYFQNEAQLEKSRLLSDRFSAERPKGSFSTLEIQRTEQGDSAMYLCASSPPSGRRNTEAFFGQGTRLTVV.

This rearrangement joins TRBV24-1 to TRBJ2-3, with 14 bases matching TRBD2. V shed 3 bases and J 7 bases; nucleotides not matched to a gene: 5. Per the germline V gene, CDR1 is KGHDR and CDR2 is SFDVKD. The CDR3 runs 16 residues. CDR3: CATSDPTSGGANTQYF. The CDR3 DNA follows: TGTGCCACCAGTGATCCGACTAGCGGGGGGGCAAATACGCAGTATTTT.

This rearrangement joins TRBV3-1 (or the pseudogene TRBV3-2) to TRBJ1-1; 10 bases line up with TRBD1. The junction had 12 bases not matched to a gene; V was cut back by 2 bases and J by 6 bases. The germline gives CDR1 LGHDT, CDR2 YNNKEL (reference sequence). The CDR3 is 17 residues long. CDR3 nucleotide sequence: TGTGCCAGCAGCCAATTCCGGGACAGGGGAGATACTTCTGAAGCTTTCTTT. Its protein is CASSQFRDRGDTSEAFF.

This clone was observed a single time. CDR3 loop: CASIRTDFTGELFF. The CDR3 nucleotides read TGTGCCAGCATTAGGACTGATTTCACCGGGGAGCTGTTTTTT. V is TRBV6-5 and J is TRBJ2-2; D may be TRBD2 (5 bases). Trimming cost V 7 bases and J 4 bases, with 13 bases left between them. The CDR3 contains 14 residues. Germline-derived CDR1 and CDR2 are MNHEY and SVGAGI.

This chain joins TRBV5-6 and TRBJ1-1; D might be TRBD1 (6 bases). V lost 7 bases to trimming and J lost 5 bases, with 18 bases between them. Germline values: CDR1 SGHDT, CDR2 YYEEEE. The CDR3 extends over 14 amino acids. The CDR3 region is CASGLVGGRTEAFF. The CDR3 region has the DNA TGTGCCAGCGGGCTTGTCGGGGGCAGGACTGAAGCTTTCTTT.

The chain has TRBV6-1 and TRBJ2-7; D unclear. The CDR3 contains 13 residues. Trimming removed 2 bases from V and 2 bases from J, with 7 bases in between. Looked up from germline, CDR1 is MNHNS and CDR2 is SASEGT. The DNA of the CDR3 is TGTGCCAGCAGTGAAAGGGCCGCCTACGAGCAGTACTTC. Translating gives CASSERAAYEQYF.

This chain's CDR3 is CASSLRGSEQYF. The CDR3 nucleotides are TGTGCCAGCAGCTTGAGGGGTTCCGAGCAGTACTTC. The V and J genes are TRBV5-5 and TRBJ2-7, with a possible D match to TRBD1 (5 bases). Germline V gene lookup returns CDR1 SGHKS and CDR2 YYEKEE (reference sequence). The CDR3 contains 12 residues. The ends were cut back, 1 base at V and 6 bases at J, with 8 bases in the middle.

The gene calls are TRBV5-6 and TRBJ1-6; D might be TRBD1 (6 bases). Germline CDR1 reads SGHDT; CDR2 reads YYEEEE. The length of the CDR3 is 15 residues. Trimming removed 0 bases at V and 10 bases at J, with 14 bases between. The CDR3 sequence is CASSLGQGQGSPLHF. The DNA for the CDR3 is TGTGCCAGCAGCTTGGGGCAGGGTCAGGGGTCACCCCTCCACTTT.

The chain links TRBV20-1 to TRBJ1-2; D is unresolved. In germline, CDR1 is DFQATT, CDR2 SNEGSKA (reference sequence). This CDR3 contains 11 residues. V shed 2 bases and J shed 7 bases, with 8 bases lying between them. This CDR3 reads CSARSGFGYTF. In DNA form, the CDR3 reads TGCAGTGCTAGATCGGGCTTTGGCTACACCTTC.

The V call is TRBV7-8, the J call TRBJ1-1; D is unclear. Germline values: CDR1 SGHVS, CDR2 FQNEAQ. The CDR3 loop spans 13 amino acids. Trimming took 5 bases from V and 8 from J, leaving 15 bases between them. The CDR3 is CASSGRVEQEAFF. CDR3 bases: TGTGCCAGCAGCGGGAGAGTCGAGCAAGAAGCTTTCTTT.

This clone was recorded once. The rearrangement links TRBV27 to TRBJ2-3; 7 bases are shared with TRBD1. Per germline, CDR1 MNHEY and CDR2 SMNVEV (reference sequence). This CDR3 has 14 residues. After removal of 6 bases from V and 2 bases from J, the junction contained 5 bases not matched to a gene. The CDR3 sequence: CASRTGFYTDTQYF. In DNA form, the CDR3 reads TGTGCCAGCAGGACAGGGTTTTACACAGATACGCAGTATTTT.

This chain joins TRBV5-1 and TRBJ1-1, with 8 bases identical to TRBD1. The CDR3 has 14 amino acids. The V and J ends lost 4 bases and 1 base, in that order; junction bases with no gene match: 3. Germline lookup yields CDR1 SGHRS and CDR2 YFSETQ. The CDR3 DNA reads as TGCGCCAGCAGCGGGGGACAGGCGAACACTGAAGCTTTCTTT. This gives the protein CASSGGQANTEAFF.

This chain connects TRBV5-5 to TRBJ1-6; D gene uncertain. The V gene lost 0 bases and the J gene lost 0 bases, with 7 bases spanning the gap. Germline CDR1 reads SGHKS; CDR2 reads YYEKEE (reference sequence). The CDR3 loop spans 16 amino acids. The CDR3 DNA follows: TGTGCCAGCAGCTTGGAGAGGAGCTCCTATAATTCACCCCTCCACTTT. Amino acid sequence: CASSLERSSYNSPLHF.

V is TRBV6-1 and J is TRBJ1-5, with 8 bases matching TRBD1. J gave up 6 bases and V 9 bases, and 4 bases lay outside the gene matches. Germline values: CDR1 MNHNS, CDR2 SASEGT. The CDR3 is 12 residues long. Written as DNA, the CDR3 is TGTGCCAGTGGACAGGGAAGTCAGCCCCAGCATTTT. Translating gives CASGQGSQPQHF.

V and J are TRBV5-1 and TRBJ1-3; no reliable D call. Germline CDR1 reads SGHRS; CDR2 reads YFSETQ. Trimming removed 0 bases from V and 1 base from J, with 8 bases in between. The CDR3 is made up of 15 amino acids. The CDR3 DNA sequence: TGCGCCAGCAGCTTGGAGCGGGCTTCTGGAAACACCATATATTTT. The encoded protein is CASSLERASGNTIYF.

The genes are TRBV7-9 and TRBJ1-2, with 7 bases fitting TRBD1. The V and J ends lost 5 bases and 1 base, in that order; junction bases with no gene match: 10. This CDR3 comprises 16 residues. Germline values: CDR1 SEHNR, CDR2 FQNEAQ (reference sequence). CDR3 nucleotide sequence: TGTGCCAGCAGCCGGACAGGCACCTCATTTAACTATGGCTACACCTTC. It yields the protein CASSRTGTSFNYGYTF.

V and J are TRBV4-3 and TRBJ2-7; perhaps TRBD2 as D (7 bases). This CDR3 is 14 amino acids long. Trimming shortened V by 0 bases and J by 7 bases, and 13 bases separated the two germline ends. The V gene's germline CDR1 is LGHNA and CDR2 YSLEER. CDR3 DNA: TGCGCCAGCAGCCAAGAGGCGGGGGCGCGAGAGCAGTACTTC. Its translation: CASSQEAGAREQYF.

The genes are TRBV7-3 and TRBJ1-3; 8 nucleotides line up with TRBD1. CDR3 length: 16 amino acids. The trim removed 2 bases at V and 5 bases at J, leaving 8 bases unmatched. Germline V gene lookup returns CDR1 SGHTA and CDR2 FQGTGA. This CDR3 reads CASSLCRTGSRNTIYF. The CDR3 DNA follows: TGTGCCAGCAGCTTATGCCGGACAGGGTCAAGAAACACCATATATTTT. The full variable domain, completed using reference TRBV7-3 and TRBJ1-3, is GAGVSQTPSNKVTEKGKYVELRCDPISGHTALYWYRQSLGQGPEFLIYFQGTGAADDSGLPNDRFFAVRPEGSVSTLKIQRTERGDSAVYLCASSLCRTGSRNTIYFGEGSWLTVV.

The gene calls are TRBV3-1 (or the pseudogene TRBV3-2) and TRBJ1-2; TRBD1 might be the D (5 bases). The CDR3 consists of 11 residues. Trimming removed 3 bases from V and 8 bases from J, with 7 bases in between. Germline CDR1 LGHDT, CDR2 YNNKEL (reference sequence). CDR3 loop: CASSQGEGYTF. CDR3 sequence (DNA): TGTGCCAGCAGCCAGGGGGAGGGCTACACCTTC.

This chain connects TRBV10-3 to TRBJ2-5, with 11 nucleotides matching TRBD2. This CDR3 is built from 14 residues. The germline CDR1 and CDR2 sequences are ENHRY and SYGVKD. Trimming removed 6 bases from V and 3 bases from J; junction bases left unmatched: 3. The chain's CDR3 is CAISPTSGKETQYF. The CDR3 bases are TGTGCCATCAGCCCGACTAGCGGGAAAGAGACCCAGTACTTC.

V is TRBV19 and J is TRBJ1-1; perhaps TRBD1 as D (5 bases). The CDR3 consists of 13 residues. Germline V CDR1 and CDR2: LNHDA, SQIVND (reference sequence). Trimming cost V 8 bases and J 3 bases, with 13 bases left between them. CDR3 DNA: TGTGCCAGTGTGGGAGGGGCTCACACTGAAGCTTTCTTT. This gives the protein CASVGGAHTEAFF.

The chain joins TRBV29-1 to TRBJ1-2; D unclear. Trimming took off 3 bases at V and 7 bases at J, with 12 bases between the two ends. This CDR3 is built from 12 residues. The germline V gene encodes CDR1 SQVTM and CDR2 ANQGSEA. The CDR3 here is CSVDEGWSGYTF. Written as DNA, the CDR3 is TGCAGCGTTGATGAGGGCTGGAGTGGCTACACCTTC.

This chain joins TRBV30 and TRBJ2-3; D may correspond to TRBD1 or TRBD2 (5 bases each). Trimming removed 2 bases from V and 0 bases from J, with 18 bases in between. Germline V gene data show CDR1 as GTSNPN and CDR2 as SVGIG (reference sequence). This CDR3 is built from 17 residues. The CDR3 nucleotides are TGTGCCTGGAGTCGGGGCAGGCCTACCCTCAGCACAGATACGCAGTATTTT. It codes for CAWSRGRPTLSTDTQYF. Drawing the rest from reference TRBV30 and TRBJ2-3, the complete variable domain is SQTIHQWPATLVQPVGSPLSLECTVEGTSNPNLYWYRQAAGRGLQLLFYSVGIGQISSEVPQNLSASRPQDRQFILSSKKLLLSDSGFYLCAWSRGRPTLSTDTQYFGPGTRLTVL.

The V gene is TRBV7-3, the J gene TRBJ1-3; D uncertain. CDR3 length: 13 amino acids. Germline loops: CDR1 SGHTA, CDR2 FQGTGA. Between the trimmed V and J ends, which lost 3 bases and 8 bases, there was a span of 11 bases. CDR3 in amino acids: CASSFQLGDTIYF. In DNA form, the CDR3 reads TGTGCCAGCAGCTTCCAGCTGGGAGACACCATATATTTT. Combining the CDR3 with reference TRBV7-3 and TRBJ1-3 gives the whole variable domain GAGVSQTPSNKVTEKGKYVELRCDPISGHTALYWYRQSLGQGPEFLIYFQGTGAADDSGLPNDRFFAVRPEGSVSTLKIQRTERGDSAVYLCASSFQLGDTIYFGEGSWLTVV.